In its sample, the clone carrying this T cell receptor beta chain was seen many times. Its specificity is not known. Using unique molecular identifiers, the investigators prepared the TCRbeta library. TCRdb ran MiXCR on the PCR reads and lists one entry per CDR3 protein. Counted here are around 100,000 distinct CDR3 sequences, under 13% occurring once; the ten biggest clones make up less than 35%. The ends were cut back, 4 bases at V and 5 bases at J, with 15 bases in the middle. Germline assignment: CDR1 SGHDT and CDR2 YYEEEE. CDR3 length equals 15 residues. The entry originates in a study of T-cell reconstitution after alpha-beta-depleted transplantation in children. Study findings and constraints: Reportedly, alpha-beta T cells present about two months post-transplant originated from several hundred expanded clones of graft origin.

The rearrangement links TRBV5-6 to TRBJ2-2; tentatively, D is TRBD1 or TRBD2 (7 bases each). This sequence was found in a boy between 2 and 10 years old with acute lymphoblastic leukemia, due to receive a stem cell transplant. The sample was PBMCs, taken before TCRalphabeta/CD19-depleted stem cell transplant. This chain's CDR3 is CASSLTGEGTGELFF. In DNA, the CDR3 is TGTGCCAGCAGCCTCACAGGGGAGGGAACCGGGGAGCTGTTTTTT. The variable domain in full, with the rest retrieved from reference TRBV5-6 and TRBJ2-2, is DAGVTQSPTHLIKTRGQQVTLRCSPKSGHDTVSWYQQALGQGPQFIFQYYEEEERQRGNFPDRFSGHQFPNYSSELNVNALLLGDSALYLCASSLTGEGTGELFFGEGSRLTVL.